Below, 10 T cell receptor beta chains from the same sample are listed, as sequenced in a study of blood T cell repertoires in COVID-19. Method: immunoSEQ multiplex PCR; TCRdb's copy keeps in-frame clones and lacks some. This table holds fewer than 200,000 clones, about 85% found once. The source material was PBMCs or T cells enriched from blood (not recorded which). These TCRs come from a woman aged 40 to 50 with acute COVID-19.

The rearrangement links TRBV4-2 to TRBJ1-6, with 9 bases lining up with TRBD1. CDR3 length: 16 residues. V dropped 0 bases and J dropped 10; count of bases not matched to a gene: 7. In germline, CDR1 is LGHNA, CDR2 YNFKEQ. CDR3 residues: CASSQDRGTGQSPLHF. CDR3 DNA sequence: TGTGCCAGCAGCCAAGATCGCGGGACAGGGCAGTCACCCCTCCACTTT.

V and J are TRBV19 and TRBJ2-7, with 11 bases matching TRBD1. The V gene's germline CDR1 is LNHDA and CDR2 SQIVND (reference sequence). V trimming: 3 bases; J trimming: 1 base; junction bases outside the gene matches: 11. This CDR3 is built from 18 residues. This CDR3 reads CASSIVGGQGAVSYEQYF. The CDR3 DNA reads as TGTGCCAGTAGTATCGTAGGAGGACAGGGGGCCGTTTCCTACGAGCAGTACTTC.

V is TRBV9 and J is TRBJ1-3; D is undetermined. Germline CDR1 is SGDLS and CDR2 is YYNGEE. With 1 base removed from V and 4 bases from J, the gap between germline ends came to 3 bases. The CDR3 covers 12 residues. CDR3 protein: CASSVLGNTIYF. The CDR3 DNA reads TGTGCCAGCAGCGTACTCGGAAACACCATATATTTT.

The CDR3 is CASSQSGGRGEKLFF. The DNA for the CDR3 is TGTGCCAGCAGCCAATCCGGGGGTCGAGGTGAAAAACTGTTTTTT. V gene TRBV3-1 (or the pseudogene TRBV3-2) combines with J gene TRBJ1-4, with a weak D call TRBD1 (5 bases). Deletions cut 2 bases from V and 7 bases from J, with 14 bases between. The CDR3 is 15 amino acids. CDR1 is LGHDT and CDR2 is YNNKEL in the germline V gene (reference sequence).

This clone is a singleton in its sample. J is TRBJ2-1 and V is TRBV13, with no clear D. This CDR3 is built from 14 residues. Trimming shortened V by 4 bases and J by 0 bases, and 7 bases separated the two germline ends. Germline CDR1 reads PRHDT; CDR2 reads FYEKMQ (reference sequence). In nucleotides, the CDR3 is TGTGCCAGCAGCTCCCGCGGCTCCTACAATGAGCAGTTCTTC. Protein sequence: CASSSRGSYNEQFF. Supplemented by reference TRBV13 and TRBJ2-1, the full variable domain reads AAGVIQSPRHLIKEKRETATLKCYPIPRHDTVYWYQQGPGQDPQFLISFYEKMQSDKGSIPDRFSAQQFSDYHSELNMSSLELGDSALYFCASSSRGSYNEQFFGPGTRLTVL.

This clone appeared once. This rearrangement joins TRBV14 to TRBJ1-3; 8 bases are shared with TRBD1. The CDR3 runs 19 residues. Germline values: CDR1 SGHDN, CDR2 FVKESK. V gave up 1 base and J gave up 4 bases; unmatched junction bases: 15. Here the CDR3 reads CASSQVAGGAEVSGNTIYF. CDR3 coding DNA: TGTGCCAGCAGCCAAGTGGCAGGGGGCGCGGAAGTTTCCGGAAACACCATATATTTT.

This chain connects TRBV7-2 to TRBJ2-5; 10 nucleotides line up with TRBD1. There are 16 residues in the CDR3. V gave up 4 bases and J gave up 5 bases; unmatched junction bases: 10. Germline values: CDR1 SGHTA, CDR2 FQGNSA. In DNA form, the CDR3 reads TGTGCCAGCAGCTGGACCGGGACAGGGGCTAGGGAGACCCAGTACTTC. It specifies CASSWTGTGARETQYF. Based on the CDR3 plus reference TRBV7-2 and TRBJ2-5, the full variable domain is GAGVSQSPSNKVTEKGKDVELRCDPISGHTALYWYRQSLGQGLEFLIYFQGNSAPDKSGLPSDRFSAERTGGSVSTLTIQRTQQEDSAVYLCASSWTGTGARETQYFGPGTRLLVL.

The chain combines TRBV6-5 with TRBJ2-1; no firm D call. V lost 7 bases and J lost 7, with 8 bases in between. This CDR3 comprises 11 residues. Germline V CDR1 and CDR2: MNHEY, SVGAGI. DNA of the CDR3: TGTGCCAGCAAACGAGAGAATGAGCAGTTCTTC. Protein sequence: CASKRENEQFF.

The chain recombines TRBV11-3 with TRBJ2-7; TRBD1 is a possible D gene (6 bases). The ends were cut back, 3 bases at V and 6 bases at J, with 21 bases in the middle. Germline V gene lookup returns CDR1 SGHNT and CDR2 YENEEA. CDR3 length: 16 residues. The CDR3: CASSFSGIQGKGEQYV. Here the CDR3 DNA reads TGTGCCAGCAGCTTCTCCGGGATCCAGGGGAAGGGCGAGCAGTACGTC.

The V and J genes are TRBV25-1 and TRBJ1-4; 9 bases are shared with TRBD1. CDR3 size: 16 residues. Germline trimming cut 3 bases from V and 4 bases from J; bases unmatched to any gene: 6. CDR1 is MGHDK and CDR2 is SYGVNS in the germline V gene. The CDR3 is CASSEGDRDYNEKLFF. The DNA of the CDR3 is TGTGCCAGCAGTGAGGGGGACAGGGACTATAATGAAAAACTGTTTTTT.